The 27 T cell receptor beta chains below all came from one sample that was sequenced in a study of blood T cell repertoires in COVID-19. Method: immunoSEQ multiplex PCR; TCRdb's copy keeps in-frame clones and lacks some. This table holds about 38,000 clones, around 90% found once. Sequencing used peripheral blood. Receptors originate from a man aged 55 to 69 with active or convalescent COVID-19.

The V and J genes are TRBV5-4 and TRBJ2-7, with TRBD2 matching over 8 bases. J lost 4 bases, V lost 4 bases, and 10 bases had no gene match. The CDR3 covers 15 residues. CDR1 is SGHNT and CDR2 is YYREEE in the germline V gene (reference sequence). CDR3 amino acids: CASSQKRETLYEQYF. Written as DNA, the CDR3 is TGTGCCAGCAGCCAAAAGCGGGAGACGTTATACGAGCAGTACTTC.

The V call is TRBV2, the J call TRBJ2-2; 7 bases match TRBD1. Germline lookup yields CDR1 SNHLY and CDR2 FYNNEI. This CDR3 region has 16 residues. V lost 6 bases, J lost 4 bases, and 11 bases stayed unmatched. The CDR3 spells CASRVRGLRATGELFF. The CDR3 nucleotides are TGTGCCAGCAGGGTGAGGGGGCTACGGGCCACCGGGGAGCTGTTTTTT.

V is TRBV24-1 and J is TRBJ2-7, with 7 bases matching TRBD2. Trimming removed 3 bases from V and 2 bases from J; junction bases left unmatched: 9. The CDR3 has 16 residues. Per the germline V gene, CDR1 is KGHDR and CDR2 is SFDVKD. CDR3 residues: CATSDTRDYPTYEQYF. The CDR3 DNA reads as TGTGCCACCAGTGATACAAGGGACTACCCCACCTACGAGCAGTACTTC.

The gene calls are TRBV10-3 and TRBJ2-5; possible D gene TRBD2, 6 bases. CDR3 length: 12 residues. V lost 8 bases and J 5 bases, leaving 12 bases between the germline ends. The germline V gene has CDR1 ENHRY and CDR2 SYGVKD. CDR3 DNA: TGTGCCATCCGGGGGAACGGGGAGACCCAGTACTTC. This encodes CAIRGNGETQYF.

This clone was seen a few times. V usage is TRBV5-6 and J usage is TRBJ2-7; D uncertain. CDR3 size: 12 residues. CDR1 and CDR2 from the germline V gene are SGHDT and YYEEEE. V was trimmed by 0 bases and J by 7 bases, leaving 8 bases between them. The CDR3 region is CASSLESVEQYF. The CDR3 DNA sequence: TGTGCCAGCAGCTTGGAGTCGGTAGAGCAGTACTTC.

The chain joins TRBV7-9 to TRBJ2-3; tentative D call: TRBD1 (5 bases). The CDR3 has 15 residues. The V end was cut by 1 base, the J end by 0 bases, with 8 bases between. From germline, CDR1 is SEHNR and CDR2 FQNEAQ (reference sequence). DNA of the CDR3: TGTGCCAGCAGCTTAGTGGGGCATAGCACAGATACGCAGTATTTT. It translates to CASSLVGHSTDTQYF.

V is TRBV12-3 or TRBV12-4 and J is TRBJ1-1; 7 bases align to TRBD1. Unmatched junction bases numbered 5, after V lost 5 bases and J lost 5 bases. The length of the CDR3 is 13 residues. The CDR3 region is CASSLTGETEAFF. The CDR3 coding sequence is TGTGCCAGCAGTCTAACAGGGGAAACTGAAGCTTTCTTT.

The chain is built from TRBV28 and TRBJ1-1; weak D call: TRBD1 (6 bases). Germline lookup yields CDR1 MDHEN and CDR2 SYDVKM. The CDR3 is 15 residues long. The V end was cut by 4 bases, the J end by 3 bases, with 15 bases between. CDR3 sequence: CASSSGGAPDTEAFF. CDR3 bases: TGTGCCAGCAGTTCGGGGGGCGCCCCAGACACTGAAGCTTTCTTT.

The chain has TRBV5-1 and TRBJ1-4; D perhaps matches TRBD1 (6 bases). The CDR3 sequence is 15 residues long. V shed 4 bases and J shed 7 bases, with 17 bases lying between them. Germline V gene data show CDR1 as SGHRS and CDR2 as YFSETQ. In DNA, the CDR3 is TGCGCCAGCAGCATGGTCGGACAGTCTGGTGAAAAACTGTTTTTT. Its translation is CASSMVGQSGEKLFF.

This clone was detected only once. V usage is TRBV11-2 and J usage is TRBJ1-1; possibly TRBD1 for D (5 bases). The V and J ends lost 3 bases and 0 bases respectively, with 14 bases between them. The V gene's germline CDR1 is SGHAT and CDR2 FQNNGV. This CDR3 comprises 16 residues. The chain's CDR3 is CASSLGTTAMNTEAFF. CDR3 DNA: TGTGCCAGCAGCTTGGGAACGACAGCTATGAACACTGAAGCTTTCTTT.

The chain joins TRBV20-1 to TRBJ1-4; 7 bases agree with TRBD1. The CDR3 is made up of 11 amino acids. Germline-derived CDR1 and CDR2 are DFQATT and SNEGSKA (reference sequence). The V gene end was trimmed by 6 bases and the J gene end by 7 bases; junction bases not matched to a gene: 2. The CDR3 sequence: CSARGFEKLFF. The CDR3 nucleotides read TGCAGTGCCAGGGGGTTTGAAAAACTGTTTTTT.

The V and J genes are TRBV19 and TRBJ2-1; D gene ambiguous. The CDR3 spans 14 residues. Germline V lookup: CDR1 LNHDA, CDR2 SQIVND (reference sequence). V was trimmed by 3 bases and J by 4 bases, leaving 10 bases between them. The CDR3 sequence: CASSILAEYNEQFF. CDR3 sequence (DNA): TGTGCCAGTAGTATTTTGGCTGAATACAATGAGCAGTTCTTC.

The V and J genes are TRBV5-1 and TRBJ2-3, with TRBD2 identical over 8 bases. Trimming removed 4 bases from V and 0 bases from J; junction bases left unmatched: 7. The CDR3 sequence is 16 residues long. The germline V gene has CDR1 SGHRS and CDR2 YFSETQ. The CDR3 is CASSPLVAGSTDTQYF. The CDR3 DNA reads as TGCGCCAGCAGCCCCCTGGTAGCGGGGAGCACAGATACGCAGTATTTT.

V gene TRBV18 combines with J gene TRBJ1-5; a weak D match, TRBD1 (5 bases). Trimming pared 3 bases from V and 0 bases from J, leaving 9 bases between. The length of the CDR3 is 15 residues. Per germline, CDR1 KGHSH and CDR2 LQKENI. The CDR3 DNA reads TGTGCCAGCTCACCCCAACAGGATAGCAATCAGCCCCAGCATTTT. Its protein product is CASSPQQDSNQPQHF.

J is TRBJ2-5 and V is TRBV10-3; tentative D call: TRBD1 (5 bases). With 0 bases removed from V and 5 bases from J, the gap between germline ends came to 10 bases. The CDR3 has 14 amino acids. Germline lookup yields CDR1 ENHRY and CDR2 SYGVKD. CDR3 sequence reads: CAISESAGLETQYF. DNA of the CDR3: TGTGCCATCAGTGAGTCTGCAGGGTTGGAGACCCAGTACTTC.

This chain connects TRBV29-1 to TRBJ2-5; TRBD2 is a possible D gene (5 bases). Between the trimmed V and J ends, which lost 4 bases and 4 bases, there was a span of 10 bases. Germline assignment: CDR1 SQVTM and CDR2 ANQGSEA. The CDR3 is made up of 12 amino acids. CDR3 loop: CSVAGKGETQYF. Here the CDR3 DNA reads TGCAGCGTTGCGGGGAAGGGAGAGACCCAGTACTTC. Drawing the rest from reference TRBV29-1 and TRBJ2-5, the complete variable domain is SAVISQKPSRDICQRGTSLTIQCQVDSQVTMMFWYRQQPGQSLTLIATANQGSEATYESGFVIDKFPISRPNLTFSTLTVSNMSPEDSSIYLCSVAGKGETQYFGPGTRLLVL.

V and J are TRBV7-9 and TRBJ1-5; D gene uncertain. There are 13 residues in the CDR3. Looked up from germline, CDR1 is SEHNR and CDR2 is FQNEAQ (reference sequence). V shed 3 bases and J shed 9 bases, with 12 bases lying between them. CDR3 region: CASSLAATRPQHF. CDR3 DNA: TGTGCCAGCAGCTTGGCGGCTACCCGGCCCCAGCATTTT.

DNA for the CDR3: TGTGCCAGCAGCTTAGGCCCAGGGTACTATGGCTACACCTTC. This translates into CASSLGPGYYGYTF. The chain uses TRBV7-2 and TRBJ1-2; weak D call: TRBD1 (5 bases). CDR1 and CDR2 (germline): SGHTA, FQGNSA. This CDR3 region has 14 residues. V lost 1 base and J lost 3, with 9 bases in between.

The gene calls are TRBV7-2 and TRBJ1-2, with 9 bases lining up with TRBD1. With V trimmed by 4 bases and J by 7 bases, 7 bases remained unmatched. Looked up from germline, CDR1 is SGHTA and CDR2 is FQGNSA. This CDR3 is 14 amino acids long. CDR3 bases: TGTGCCAGCAGCTCACAACAGGGGGCTGGTGGCTACACCTTC. Its protein is CASSSQQGAGGYTF.

CDR3 DNA: TGCGCCAGCAGCCCCCCGAAGGAGACTAGCGGGATGTTCGAGCAGTACTTC. Amino acids: CASSPPKETSGMFEQYF. The chain links TRBV4-3 to TRBJ2-7; TRBD2 aligns across 11 bases. V shed 4 bases, J shed 6 bases, and the junction held 14 bases outside the gene matches. CDR3 length: 17 residues. The germline V gene has CDR1 LGHNA and CDR2 YSLEER.

This clone was counted between two and nine times. CDR3 sequence reads: CASSGASRETQYF. DNA for the CDR3: TGTGCCAGCAGCGGGGCCTCCAGAGAGACCCAGTACTTC. The chain recombines TRBV5-4 with TRBJ2-5, with D tentatively TRBD1 (5 bases). Trimming removed 4 bases at V and 4 bases at J, with 11 bases between. The germline V gene encodes CDR1 SGHNT and CDR2 YYREEE (reference sequence). The CDR3 consists of 13 residues. Drawing the rest from reference TRBV5-4 and TRBJ2-5, the complete variable domain is ETGVTQSPTHLIKTRGQQVTLRCSSQSGHNTVSWYQQALGQGPQFIFQYYREEENGRGNFPPRFSGLQFPNYSSELNVNALELDDSALYLCASSGASRETQYFGPGTRLLVL.

This clone was counted a single time. The chain employs TRBV20-1 and TRBJ2-7; the match to TRBD2 covers 9 bases. V shed 3 bases and J 6 bases; nucleotides not matched to a gene: 9. The CDR3 length is 14 residues. Germline-derived CDR1 and CDR2 are DFQATT and SNEGSKA (reference sequence). The DNA of the CDR3 is TGCAGTGCTAGTCTCTCTAGCGGGACGGGCGAGCAGTACTTC. Translated: CSASLSSGTGEQYF.

CDR3 amino acids: CASSSQRRDTQYF. The CDR3 coding sequence is TGTGCCAGCAGCTCCCAGAGGCGGGATACGCAGTATTTT. The J gene is TRBJ2-3, the V gene TRBV11-2; D gene ambiguous. There are 13 residues in the CDR3. Trimming stripped 4 bases from V and 6 bases from J, with 11 bases between. CDR1 and CDR2 from the germline V gene are SGHAT and FQNNGV. The full variable domain, rest sourced from reference TRBV11-2 and TRBJ2-3, is EAGVAQSPRYKIIEKRQSVAFWCNPISGHATLYWYQQILGQGPKLLIQFQNNGVVDDSQLPKDRFSAERLKGVDSTLKIQPAKLEDSAVYLCASSSQRRDTQYFGPGTRLTVL.

The rearrangement links TRBV5-1 to TRBJ1-5; no firm D call. V was pared by 4 bases and J by 4 bases, with 9 bases between. CDR3 size: 13 residues. Per germline, CDR1 SGHRS and CDR2 YFSETQ. As DNA, the CDR3 is TGCGCCAGCAGCAAAGGGAGTAATCAGCCCCAGCATTTT. This encodes CASSKGSNQPQHF.

A few counts support this clone. This chain links TRBV11-1 with TRBJ2-1; D not resolved. Germline-derived CDR1 and CDR2 are SGHAT and FQDESV (reference sequence). The germline V and J ends were trimmed by 2 bases and 4 bases, with 6 bases remaining between them. This CDR3 comprises 13 residues. For the CDR3, the DNA is TGTGCCAGCAGCTTATTGGAGTACAATGAGCAGTTCTTC. This translates into CASSLLEYNEQFF.

The chain links TRBV3-1 (or the pseudogene TRBV3-2) to TRBJ1-1; no clear D gene. V was shortened by 3 bases and J by 7 bases, with 9 bases between the two germline ends. The germline V gene has CDR1 LGHDT and CDR2 YNNKEL (reference sequence). The CDR3 spans 12 residues. The CDR3 DNA sequence: TGTGCCAGCAGCCAGCGTCACCGTGAAGCTTTCTTT. This encodes CASSQRHREAFF.

The rearrangement links TRBV10-3 to TRBJ2-2; 8 nucleotides agree with TRBD1. V dropped 7 bases and J dropped 5; count of bases not matched to a gene: 3. Per the germline V gene, CDR1 is ENHRY and CDR2 is SYGVKD. The CDR3 sequence is 13 residues long. CDR3 in DNA: TGTGCCATCAACGACAGGGGAACCGGGGAGCTGTTTTTT. Encoded protein: CAINDRGTGELFF.